The 31 T cell receptor beta chains given below trace back to one sample, sequenced in a study of tumor-infiltrating lymphocytes in localized non-small cell lung cancer. Clones were read by immunoSEQ multiplex PCR, and TCRdb kept only the in-frame ones, dropping some. The profile shows about 14,000 clones, roughly four fifths of them singletons. The specimen was lung tumor tissue. These receptors came from a human donor with non-small cell lung cancer.

This chain connects TRBV25-1 to TRBJ2-3; 10 bases align to TRBD2. This CDR3 spans 16 amino acids. The ends lost 2 bases at V and 5 bases at J; junction bases unmatched: 7. Germline lookup yields CDR1 MGHDK and CDR2 SYGVNS. In DNA form, the CDR3 reads TGTGCCAGCAGTGAAGATCAGCGGGGGGGCCAAGATACGCAGTATTTT. This gives the protein CASSEDQRGGQDTQYF.

In this sample, this clone turned up a few times. The chain combines TRBV16 with TRBJ1-5; 8 bases are shared with TRBD1. The CDR3 is made up of 15 amino acids. The ends lost 4 bases at V and 2 bases at J; junction bases unmatched: 4. From germline, CDR1 is KGHSY and CDR2 FQNENV. The CDR3 protein is CASSREGQGNQPQHF. The CDR3 DNA reads TGTGCCAGCAGCCGCGAGGGACAGGGCAATCAGCCCCAGCATTTT.

The V gene is TRBV11-2, the J gene TRBJ1-4; D is possibly TRBD1 (6 bases). V lost 2 bases to trimming and J lost 8 bases, with 15 bases between them. The V gene's germline CDR1 is SGHAT and CDR2 FQNNGV. There are 15 residues in the CDR3. The CDR3 sequence is CASSLYETGVEKLFF. The CDR3 bases are TGTGCCAGCAGCTTATACGAGACAGGCGTCGAAAAACTGTTTTTT.

The chain couples TRBV5-1 to TRBJ2-7; maybe TRBD1 (5 bases). In germline, CDR1 is SGHRS, CDR2 YFSETQ. V was cut by 4 bases and J by 2 bases, with 10 bases left in between. The CDR3 contains 13 residues. This chain's CDR3 is CASSPDTPYEQYF. In DNA form, the CDR3 reads TGCGCCAGCAGCCCGGACACCCCCTACGAGCAGTACTTC.

The gene calls are TRBV18 and TRBJ1-1; 9 bases align to TRBD1. The germline CDR1 and CDR2 sequences are KGHSH and LQKENI. Trimming at V came to 3 bases and at J to 6 bases, leaving 17 bases not matched to a gene. The CDR3 length is 18 residues. DNA for the CDR3: TGTGCCAGCTCACCCATAAGACCGGGACAGGGAGGGGAGGCTGAAGCTTTCTTT. Encoded protein: CASSPIRPGQGGEAEAFF.

In its sample, this clone was seen once. CDR3 coding DNA: TGTGCCAGCAGCGATGATCGTAGCCTCCAAGAGACCCAGTACTTC. This codes for CASSDDRSLQETQYF. The V and J genes are TRBV28 and TRBJ2-5; D not certain. Per the germline V gene, CDR1 is MDHEN and CDR2 is SYDVKM. The V end was cut by 6 bases, the J end by 1 base, with 15 bases between. This CDR3 is built from 15 residues.

This clone was counted between two and nine times. The chain links TRBV19 to TRBJ2-2; D remains ambiguous. Germline assignment: CDR1 LNHDA and CDR2 SQIVND (reference sequence). The CDR3 contains 15 residues. Between the trimmed V and J ends, which lost 7 bases and 0 bases, there was a span of 12 bases. The CDR3 loop is CASMRSPTNTGELFF. CDR3 DNA sequence: TGTGCCAGTATGAGGTCACCCACGAACACCGGGGAGCTGTTTTTT.

The CDR3 loop is CASSLAGSAGSPLHF. The CDR3 nucleotides are TGTGCCAGCAGCTTGGCGGGGTCGGCTGGTTCACCCCTCCACTTT. The V call is TRBV7-3, the J call TRBJ1-6, with D unclear. CDR3 length: 15 residues. In germline, CDR1 is SGHTA, CDR2 FQGTGA. V was cut by 3 bases and J by 9 bases, with 15 bases left in between.

V is TRBV25-1 and J is TRBJ2-3, with D perhaps TRBD1 or TRBD2 (5 bases each). Germline values: CDR1 MGHDK, CDR2 SYGVNS. CDR3 length equals 13 residues. Deletions cut 4 bases from V and 0 bases from J, with 5 bases between. CDR3 DNA: TGTGCCAGCAGTGGGGGGAGCACAGATACGCAGTATTTT. This sequence encodes CASSGGSTDTQYF.

The chain uses TRBV28 and TRBJ1-6; D perhaps matches TRBD1 (5 bases). The V end was cut by 6 bases, the J end by 3 bases, with 15 bases between. Germline CDR1 is MDHEN and CDR2 is SYDVKM. This CDR3 has 16 residues. The DNA of the CDR3 is TGTGCCAGCAGCCTAGTCTCCGACAGCTATAATTCACCCCTCCACTTT. Protein: CASSLVSDSYNSPLHF.

CDR3 loop: CASSPDTSGSREQFF. DNA for the CDR3: TGTGCCAGCAGCCCAGACACTAGCGGGAGCCGCGAGCAGTTCTTC. J is TRBJ2-1 and V is TRBV7-6; TRBD2 matches 11 bases. Trimming took 5 bases from V and 10 from J; bases not matched to a gene: 10. This CDR3 spans 15 amino acids. Germline loops: CDR1 SGHVS, CDR2 FNYEAQ.

The rearrangement joins TRBV6-5 to TRBJ2-7; no reliable D call. Trimming took off 2 bases at V and 5 bases at J, with 10 bases between the two ends. The germline CDR1 and CDR2 sequences are MNHEY and SVGAGI. This CDR3 has 13 amino acids. In DNA form, the CDR3 reads TGTGCCAGCAGTTACGGTGACAAAAACGAGCAGTACTTC. Its protein is CASSYGDKNEQYF.

A few counts support this clone. V is TRBV6-1 and J is TRBJ1-5; TRBD1 might be the D (6 bases). Germline V gene lookup returns CDR1 MNHNS and CDR2 SASEGT. The CDR3 extends over 14 amino acids. The V gene lost 6 bases and the J gene lost 3 bases, with 12 bases spanning the gap. The CDR3 protein is CASSRTENNQPQHF. Here the CDR3 DNA reads TGTGCCAGCAGCCGGACAGAGAACAATCAGCCCCAGCATTTT.

The sample holds one count of this clone. This chain joins TRBV27 and TRBJ2-1; TRBD1 agrees at 9 bases. There are 14 residues in the CDR3. After removal of 9 bases from V and 5 bases from J, the junction contained 8 bases not matched to a gene. Germline values: CDR1 MNHEY, CDR2 SMNVEV (reference sequence). CDR3 DNA: TGTGCCAGTCTAATGACAGGGGGGCACAATGAGCAGTTCTTC. It codes for CASLMTGGHNEQFF.

This clone has only one observation. The CDR3 coding sequence is TGTGCCAGCAGCTTAGTTAGAGGGCTCGGGGAGACCCAGTACTTC. This sequence encodes CASSLVRGLGETQYF. The chain links TRBV7-2 to TRBJ2-5; a possible D gene is TRBD2 (5 bases). Germline V lookup: CDR1 SGHTA, CDR2 FQGNSA. Trimming left V 1 base short and J 5 bases short, with 14 bases between. The CDR3 totals 15 residues.

This clone was observed once. CDR3 residues: CASSLNRGAEQYF. CDR3 nucleotides: TGTGCCAGCAGCTTAAACAGGGGGGCCGAGCAGTACTTC. The chain joins TRBV7-3 to TRBJ2-7; 8 bases map to TRBD1. Germline lookup yields CDR1 SGHTA and CDR2 FQGTGA. The V gene end was trimmed by 1 base and the J gene end by 6 bases; junction bases not matched to a gene: 2. This CDR3 region has 13 residues.

This chain connects TRBV28 to TRBJ1-2; the D is unclear. The CDR3 has 12 residues. Between the trimmed V and J ends, which lost 7 bases and 8 bases, there was a span of 14 bases. The germline V gene encodes CDR1 MDHEN and CDR2 SYDVKM. Here the CDR3 reads CASTLSGEGYTF. The CDR3 DNA is TGTGCCAGCACCTTATCCGGGGAAGGCTACACCTTC.

The chain recombines TRBV9 with TRBJ2-5; 8 positions agree with TRBD1. Losses at the gene ends were 4 bases for V and 4 bases for J; bases not matched to a gene: 9. This CDR3 has 15 amino acids. Germline-derived CDR1 and CDR2 are SGDLS and YYNGEE. CDR3 region: CASSIRPDRGETQYF. CDR3 DNA sequence: TGTGCCAGCAGCATCCGACCCGACAGGGGAGAGACCCAGTACTTC.

The chain recombines TRBV27 with TRBJ2-5; 11 bases map to TRBD2. The J call may be in error: the DNA end matches TRBJ2-7 better. There are 15 residues in the CDR3. CDR1 is MNHEY, CDR2 SMNVEV, per germline (reference sequence). The CDR3 coding sequence is TGTGCCAGCAGTTCTAGCGGGGGGACCGCCTACGAGCAGTACTTC. Its translation is CASSSSGGTAYEQYF.

This clone came up once. The chain links TRBV30 to TRBJ1-4; D call uncertain. The germline V gene has CDR1 GTSNPN and CDR2 SVGIG (reference sequence). The CDR3 runs 15 residues. V was clipped by 6 bases and J by 0 bases, with 14 bases between them. The CDR3 is CACIRRAATNEKLFF. In DNA, the CDR3 is TGTGCCTGCATTCGGAGGGCGGCAACTAATGAAAAACTGTTTTTT.

This chain uses TRBV18 with TRBJ2-3; D remains unclear. The V end was cut by 6 bases, the J end by 4 bases, with 14 bases between. Germline V gene data show CDR1 as KGHSH and CDR2 as LQKENI. The CDR3 runs to 14 residues. The CDR3 here is CASSPLTQPDTQYF. The DNA of the CDR3 is TGTGCCAGCTCGCCCCTGACTCAGCCAGATACGCAGTATTTT. The variable domain in full, completed from reference TRBV18 and TRBJ2-3, reads NAGVMQNPRHLVRRRGQEARLRCSPMKGHSHVYWYRQLPEEGLKFMVYLQKENIIDESGMPKERFSAEFPKEGPSILRIQQVVRGDSAAYFCASSPLTQPDTQYFGPGTRLTVL.

The chain carries TRBV10-3 and TRBJ2-7; D is unresolved. CDR3 length: 15 amino acids. V lost 3 bases and J 0 bases, leaving 12 bases between the germline ends. The germline V gene encodes CDR1 ENHRY and CDR2 SYGVKD. The CDR3 DNA is TGTGCCATCAGTGAAGAGGCTTACGGCTCCTACGAGCAGTACTTC. It translates to CAISEEAYGSYEQYF.

This clone was picked up a small number of times. This chain links TRBV27 with TRBJ2-3; TRBD2 aligns across 10 bases. Germline V lookup: CDR1 MNHEY, CDR2 SMNVEV (reference sequence). This CDR3 has 16 residues. The J segment lost 5 bases and the V segment lost 8 bases, leaving 13 bases of the junction unmatched. CDR3 sequence reads: CASRKALAGAVDTQYF. CDR3 in DNA: TGTGCCAGCCGGAAGGCCCTAGCGGGAGCGGTAGATACGCAGTATTTT.

The chain has TRBV7-9 and TRBJ2-2; 14 positions agree with TRBD2. After removal of 5 bases from V and 5 bases from J, the junction contained 4 bases not matched to a gene. CDR1 is SEHNR, CDR2 FQNEAQ, per germline (reference sequence). This CDR3 spans 16 amino acids. This CDR3 is CASSPGTSGRTGELFF. The CDR3, as DNA: TGTGCCAGCAGCCCCGGGACTAGCGGGAGAACCGGGGAGCTGTTTTTT.

The chain recombines TRBV7-6 with TRBJ2-1, with 14 bases lining up with TRBD2. The junction had 16 bases not matched to a gene; V was cut back by 2 bases and J by 7 bases. Per the germline V gene, CDR1 is SGHVS and CDR2 is FNYEAQ. This CDR3 has 20 amino acids. The CDR3 DNA reads TGTGCCAGCAGCTTAAGGTCGACTAGCGGGAGGGCCAGTGGAGGGAATGAGCAGTTCTTC. Its translation: CASSLRSTSGRASGGNEQFF. Full variable domain (missing parts from reference TRBV7-6 and TRBJ2-1): GAGVSQSPRYKVTKRGQDVALRCDPISGHVSLYWYRQALGQGPEFLTYFNYEAQQDKSGLPNDRFSAERPEGSISTLTIQRTEQRDSAMYRCASSLRSTSGRASGGNEQFFGPGTRLTVL.

The chain couples TRBV9 to TRBJ1-4; tentatively, D is TRBD1 (6 bases). CDR1 is SGDLS and CDR2 is YYNGEE in the germline V gene. The CDR3 is made up of 15 amino acids. The germline V and J ends were trimmed by 0 bases and 4 bases, with 10 bases remaining between them. CDR3 in DNA: TGTGCCAGCAGCGTAGAGGGGACATATAATGAAAAACTGTTTTTT. Amino acid sequence: CASSVEGTYNEKLFF.

This clone was counted a single time. The chain recombines TRBV4-1 with TRBJ2-3, with 7 bases lining up with TRBD2. Per the germline V gene, CDR1 is MGHRA and CDR2 is YSYEKL. Losses at the gene ends were 2 bases for V and 5 bases for J; bases not matched to a gene: 7. This CDR3 has 15 residues. The CDR3, as DNA: TGCGCCAGCAGCCAAACGGCGGGAGTTGGAGATACGCAGTATTTT. Its protein is CASSQTAGVGDTQYF.

CDR3 in DNA: TGTGCCAGCAGCAACCTTCCCCCGGGCGAGCAGTACTTC. Its protein product is CASSNLPPGEQYF. The chain is built from TRBV21-1 and TRBJ2-7; the table's D call TRBD2 went unverified against the DNA. TRBV21-1 is marked as a pseudogene. The CDR3 length is 13 residues.

The CDR3 sequence is CASSSLAGPNTGELFF. Written as DNA, the CDR3 is TGTGCCAGCAGCTCCCTAGCGGGGCCGAACACCGGGGAGCTGTTTTTT. This chain connects TRBV7-3 to TRBJ2-2, with 9 bases that match TRBD2. J was trimmed by 0 bases and V by 4 bases; bases with no gene match: 3. Per the germline V gene, CDR1 is SGHTA and CDR2 is FQGTGA. The CDR3 sequence is 16 residues long.

The count of this clone is one. The V gene is TRBV5-4, the J gene TRBJ1-6; D gene unclear. Germline CDR1 reads SGHNT; CDR2 reads YYREEE (reference sequence). The CDR3 has 14 residues. V was trimmed by 1 base and J by 7 bases, leaving 9 bases between them. The CDR3 spells CASSLWTVNSPLHF. As DNA, the CDR3 is TGTGCCAGCAGCTTGTGGACGGTGAATTCACCCCTCCACTTT.

The chain combines TRBV6-1 with TRBJ2-7; TRBD2 is a possible D gene (5 bases). The CDR3 is made up of 14 amino acids. Germline V gene data show CDR1 as MNHNS and CDR2 as SASEGT. The V gene lost 0 bases and the J gene lost 3 bases, with 9 bases spanning the gap. CDR3 protein: CASSEAGSLYEQYF. The CDR3 DNA reads TGTGCCAGCAGTGAAGCGGGGAGCCTCTACGAGCAGTACTTC.